Shown below are 13 T cell receptor beta chains from a single sample sequenced in a study of lung T cells in sarcoidosis with Löfgren's syndrome. MiXCR, applied by TCRdb to the reads, yields one record per CDR3 protein. The table has about 63,000 distinct CDR3 sequences, around 21% seen once. Specimen: CD4+ T cells from PBMCs. These receptors all stem from a human donor with sarcoidosis (Löfgren's syndrome or another form), or a control subject (not recorded which).

This clonotype was counted only a few times. The chain combines TRBV11-2 with TRBJ2-7; D remains ambiguous. The CDR3 consists of 13 residues. Trimming removed 0 bases from V and 2 bases from J, with 5 bases in between. Per germline, CDR1 SGHAT and CDR2 FQNNGV. CDR3 nucleotide sequence: TGTGCCAGCAGCTTAGACAGTACCTACGAGCAGTACGTC. This sequence encodes CASSLDSTYEQYV.

This clonotype has only one observation. The chain couples TRBV11-2 to TRBJ1-5, with TRBD1 as a possible D gene (5 bases). V shed 5 bases and J shed 1 base, with 12 bases lying between them. The CDR3 extends over 15 amino acids. CDR1 and CDR2 from the germline V gene are SGHAT and FQNNGV. This CDR3 reads CASSLGTKSNQPQHF. CDR3 bases: TGTGCCAGCAGCCTCGGGACGAAAAGCAATCAGCCCCAGCATTTT.

Only a few counts were recorded for this clonotype. The chain couples TRBV30 to TRBJ1-1, with 8 bases lining up with TRBD1. Germline CDR1 reads GTSNPN; CDR2 reads SVGIG (reference sequence). J was trimmed by 3 bases and V by 0 bases; bases with no gene match: 3. The CDR3 length is 14 residues. The CDR3 is CAWSVTGEDTEAFF. DNA of the CDR3: TGTGCCTGGAGTGTGACAGGGGAAGACACTGAAGCTTTCTTT.

In this sample, this clonotype turned up a few times. The rearrangement joins TRBV5-4 to TRBJ2-3, with TRBD2 matching 9 bases. The CDR3 length is 16 residues. V was pared by 2 bases and J by 2 bases, with 6 bases of the junction left unmatched. From germline, CDR1 is SGHNT and CDR2 YYREEE (reference sequence). Written as DNA, the CDR3 is TGTGCCAGCAGCTTCCTAGCGGGGAAACCCACAGATACGCAGTATTTT. Protein: CASSFLAGKPTDTQYF.

Notes on this clonotype: A clone one base away is much larger, so this may be a read error. The rearrangement uses TRBV28 and TRBJ2-2, with TRBD2 matching over 7 bases. The germline gives CDR1 MDHEN, CDR2 SYDVKM. The CDR3 runs 15 residues. CDR3 sequence reads: CASKTSGVNTGELLF. CDR3 DNA sequence: TGTGCCAGCAAGACGAGCGGGGTTAACACCGGGGAGCTGCTTTTT. Together with reference TRBV28 and TRBJ2-2, the CDR3 gives the full variable domain: DVKVTQSSRYLVKRTGEKVFLECVQDMDHENMFWYRQDPGLGLRLIYFSYDVKMKEKGDIPEGYSVSREKKERFSLILESASTNQTSMYLCASKTSGVNTGELLFGEGSRLTVL.

Ten or more counts support this clonotype. The rearrangement links TRBV20-1 to TRBJ1-1; TRBD1 agrees at 9 bases. J lost 0 bases, V lost 3 bases, and 5 bases had no gene match. Germline V CDR1 and CDR2: DFQATT, SNEGSKA (reference sequence). There are 15 residues in the CDR3. The CDR3 reads CSASGTGIMNTEAFF. DNA of the CDR3: TGCAGTGCTAGCGGGACAGGGATCATGAACACTGAAGCTTTCTTT.

About this clonotype: This may be a read error, as it is one base from a much larger clone. The chain combines TRBV7-9 with TRBJ1-4; unclear D gene. V dropped 8 bases and J dropped 4 bases, with 20 bases sitting between them. The CDR3 covers 16 residues. CDR1 SEHNR and CDR2 FQNEAQ come from the germline V gene (reference sequence). CDR3 loop: CASGPPPGLGNEKLFF. CDR3 nucleotides: TGTGCCAGCGGCCCCCCCCCCGGGCTCGGTAATGAAAAACTGTTTTTT.

The chain is built from TRBV19 and TRBJ2-2; TRBD2 matches at 9 bases. Trimming at V came to 5 bases and at J to 9 bases, leaving 7 bases not matched to a gene. The germline V gene encodes CDR1 LNHDA and CDR2 SQIVND (reference sequence). This CDR3 has 14 amino acids. CDR3 bases: TGTGCCAGTAGTTCCAGCGGGAGGAGCTGGGAGCTGTTTTTT. Translated, it gives CASSSSGRSWELFF.

This clonotype has only a few counts. This rearrangement joins TRBV2 to TRBJ2-3; TRBD2 matches 10 bases. From germline, CDR1 is SNHLY and CDR2 FYNNEI. This CDR3 has 15 residues. V was clipped by 5 bases and J by 3 bases; unmatched bases: 5. The CDR3 bases are TGTGCCAGCAGTCGGACTAGCGGTACAACAGATACGCAGTATTTT. Translated: CASSRTSGTTDTQYF.

This clonotype was counted many times. V usage is TRBV28 and J usage is TRBJ1-1, with D tentatively TRBD1 (5 bases). Trimming took 7 bases from V and 1 from J, leaving 13 bases between them. This CDR3 is built from 14 residues. Germline CDR1 and CDR2: MDHEN and SYDVKM. The CDR3 DNA reads as TGTGCCAGCACCGAGGGACGGAGGAACACTGAAGCTTTCTTT. It is translated as CASTEGRRNTEAFF.

This clonotype occurred many times. The chain uses TRBV6-2 or TRBV6-3 and TRBJ2-7; no reliable D call. Trimming pared 0 bases from V and 2 bases from J, leaving 2 bases between. The CDR3 consists of 12 residues. The germline V gene encodes CDR1 MNHEY and CDR2 SVGEGT. The CDR3 bases are TGTGCCAGCAGTTACTCTACCTACGAGCAGTACTTC. It specifies CASSYSTYEQYF.

Remarks on this clonotype: At one boundary the junction diverges from the germline segment, which might be a read error. This chain joins TRBV2 and TRBJ1-6; D not resolved. CDR3 length equals 12 residues. From germline, CDR1 is SNHLY and CDR2 FYNNEI. The CDR3 region has the DNA TGTGCCAGCAGTGAAACCGGGCGCGTCACTGGATTT. It translates to CASSETGRVTGF. The variable domain in full, completed from reference TRBV2 and TRBJ1-6, reads EPEVTQTPSHQVTQMGQEVILRCVPISNHLYFYWYRQILGQKVEFLVSFYNNEISEKSEIFDDQFSVERPDGSNFTLKIRSTKLEDSAMYFCASSETGRVTGFGNGTRLTVT.

This clonotype was recorded once. Being one base from a much bigger clone, this may be a read error. The chain carries TRBV20-1 and TRBJ2-3; 8 bases are a match to TRBD1. This CDR3 has 14 amino acids. Germline assignment: CDR1 DFQATT and CDR2 SNEGSKA (reference sequence). With 6 bases clipped from V and 4 bases from J, the junction kept 9 bases outside the gene matches. The CDR3 DNA is TGCAGTGCACCTGGACAGGGTTGGGCAGATACGCAGTATTTT. Translated, it gives CSAPGQGWADTQYF.